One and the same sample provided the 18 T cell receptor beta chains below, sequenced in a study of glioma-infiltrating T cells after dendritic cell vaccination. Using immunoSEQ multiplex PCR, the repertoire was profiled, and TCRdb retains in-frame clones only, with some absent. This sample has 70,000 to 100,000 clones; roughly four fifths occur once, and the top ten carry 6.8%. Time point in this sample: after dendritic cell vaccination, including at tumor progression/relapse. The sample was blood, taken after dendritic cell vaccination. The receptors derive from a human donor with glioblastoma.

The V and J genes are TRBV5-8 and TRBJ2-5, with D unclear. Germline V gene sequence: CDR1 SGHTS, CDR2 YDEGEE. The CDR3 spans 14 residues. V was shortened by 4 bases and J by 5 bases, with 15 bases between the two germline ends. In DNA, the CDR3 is TGTGCCAGCAGCCCCACCGGTTTCCGGGAGACCCAGTACTTC. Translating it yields CASSPTGFRETQYF.

The CDR3 region has the DNA TGTGCCAGCAGTGATCCAGGGGGGACCACAGATACGCAGTATTTT. It codes for CASSDPGGTTDTQYF. J is TRBJ2-3 and V is TRBV2; possible D gene TRBD1, 7 bases. This CDR3 comprises 15 residues. Germline V gene lookup returns CDR1 SNHLY and CDR2 FYNNEI. V lost 3 bases to trimming and J lost 2 bases, with 12 bases between them.

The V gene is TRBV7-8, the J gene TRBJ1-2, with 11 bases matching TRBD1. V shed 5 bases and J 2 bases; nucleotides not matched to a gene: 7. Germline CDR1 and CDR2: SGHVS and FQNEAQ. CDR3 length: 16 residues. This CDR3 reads CASSTQGQGANYGYTF. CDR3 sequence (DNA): TGTGCCAGCAGCACCCAAGGACAGGGGGCAAACTATGGCTACACCTTC.

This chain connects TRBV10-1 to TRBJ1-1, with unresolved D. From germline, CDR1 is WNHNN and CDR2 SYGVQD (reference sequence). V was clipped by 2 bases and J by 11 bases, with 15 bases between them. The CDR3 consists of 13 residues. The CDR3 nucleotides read TGCGCCAGCAGTGAGGGGGTTACTGGGAGGGCTTTCTTT. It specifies CASSEGVTGRAFF.

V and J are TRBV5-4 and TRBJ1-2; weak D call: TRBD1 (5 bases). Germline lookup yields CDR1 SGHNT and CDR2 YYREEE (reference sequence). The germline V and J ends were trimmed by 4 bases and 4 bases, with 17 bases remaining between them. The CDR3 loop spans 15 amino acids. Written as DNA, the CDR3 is TGTGCCAGCAGCACCAGACAGATCAATCCCTATGGCTACACCTTC. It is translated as CASSTRQINPYGYTF. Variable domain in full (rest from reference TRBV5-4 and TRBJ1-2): ETGVTQSPTHLIKTRGQQVTLRCSSQSGHNTVSWYQQALGQGPQFIFQYYREEENGRGNFPPRFSGLQFPNYSSELNVNALELDDSALYLCASSTRQINPYGYTFGSGTRLTVV.

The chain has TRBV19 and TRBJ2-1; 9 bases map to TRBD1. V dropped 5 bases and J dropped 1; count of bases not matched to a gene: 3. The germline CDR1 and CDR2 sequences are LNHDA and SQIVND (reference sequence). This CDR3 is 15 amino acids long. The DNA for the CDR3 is TGTGCCAGTAGTCGGACAGGGGATTCCTACAATGAGCAGTTCTTC. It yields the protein CASSRTGDSYNEQFF.

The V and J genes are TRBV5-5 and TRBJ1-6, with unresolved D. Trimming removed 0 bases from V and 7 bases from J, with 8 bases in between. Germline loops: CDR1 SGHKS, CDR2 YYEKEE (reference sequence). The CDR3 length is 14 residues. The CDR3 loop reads CASSLDPRNSPLHF. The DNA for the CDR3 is TGTGCCAGCAGCTTGGACCCCCGGAATTCACCCCTCCACTTT. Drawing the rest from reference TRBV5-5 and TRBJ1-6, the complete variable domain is DAGVTQSPTHLIKTRGQQVTLRCSPISGHKSVSWYQQVLGQGPQFIFQYYEKEERGRGNFPDRFSARQFPNYSSELNVNALLLGDSALYLCASSLDPRNSPLHFGNGTRLTVT.

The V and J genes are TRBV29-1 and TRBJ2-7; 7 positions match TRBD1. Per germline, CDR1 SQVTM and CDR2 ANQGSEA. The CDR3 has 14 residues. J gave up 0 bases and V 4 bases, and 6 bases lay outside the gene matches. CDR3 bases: TGCAGCGTTGTAGAGGGGGCGAGCTCCTACGAGCAGTACTTC. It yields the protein CSVVEGASSYEQYF.

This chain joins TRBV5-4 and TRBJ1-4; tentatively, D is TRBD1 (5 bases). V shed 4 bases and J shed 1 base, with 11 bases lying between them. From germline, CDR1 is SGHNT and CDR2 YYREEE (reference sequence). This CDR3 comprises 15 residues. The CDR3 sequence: CASSTGGETNEKLFF. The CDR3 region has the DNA TGTGCCAGCAGCACGGGGGGGGAAACTAATGAAAAACTGTTTTTT.

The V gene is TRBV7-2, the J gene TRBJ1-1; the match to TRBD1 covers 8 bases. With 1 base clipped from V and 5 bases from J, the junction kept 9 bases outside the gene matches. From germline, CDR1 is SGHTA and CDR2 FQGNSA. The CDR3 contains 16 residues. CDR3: CASSLVSRGPDTEAFF. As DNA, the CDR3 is TGTGCCAGCAGCTTAGTTAGCAGGGGGCCGGATACTGAAGCTTTCTTT.

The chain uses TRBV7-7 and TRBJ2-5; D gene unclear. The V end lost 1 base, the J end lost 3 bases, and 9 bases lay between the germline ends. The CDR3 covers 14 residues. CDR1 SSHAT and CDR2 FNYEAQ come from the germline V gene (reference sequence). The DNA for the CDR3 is TGTGCCAGCAGCTTAGGTCCTAGGAAAGAGACCCAGTACTTC. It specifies CASSLGPRKETQYF.

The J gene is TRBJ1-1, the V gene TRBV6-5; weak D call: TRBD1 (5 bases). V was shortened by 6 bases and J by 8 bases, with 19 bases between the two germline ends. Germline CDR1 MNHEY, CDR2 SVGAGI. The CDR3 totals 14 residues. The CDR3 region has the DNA TGTGCCAGCAGATCTATCCCGGGACTTAGGGAAGCTTTCTTT. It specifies CASRSIPGLREAFF.

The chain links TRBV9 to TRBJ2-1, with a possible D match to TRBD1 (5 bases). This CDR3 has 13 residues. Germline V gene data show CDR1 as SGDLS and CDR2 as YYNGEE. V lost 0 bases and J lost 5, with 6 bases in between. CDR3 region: CASSVGQHNEQFF. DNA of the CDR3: TGTGCCAGCAGCGTAGGACAGCACAATGAGCAGTTCTTC.

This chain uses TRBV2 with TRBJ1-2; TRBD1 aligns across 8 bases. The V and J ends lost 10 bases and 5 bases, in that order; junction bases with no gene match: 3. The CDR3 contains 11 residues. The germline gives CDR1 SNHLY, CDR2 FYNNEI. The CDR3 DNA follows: TGTGCCAATGGACAGGGTTATGGCTACACCTTC. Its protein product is CANGQGYGYTF.

This CDR3 reads CASSLDRGRETQYF. CDR3 in DNA: TGTGCCAGCAGCTTAGACAGGGGGCGGGAGACCCAGTACTTC. The rearrangement joins TRBV7-6 to TRBJ2-5; 9 nucleotides line up with TRBD1. V lost 1 base, J lost 5 bases, and 2 bases stayed unmatched. The germline V gene encodes CDR1 SGHVS and CDR2 FNYEAQ. CDR3 length: 14 amino acids.

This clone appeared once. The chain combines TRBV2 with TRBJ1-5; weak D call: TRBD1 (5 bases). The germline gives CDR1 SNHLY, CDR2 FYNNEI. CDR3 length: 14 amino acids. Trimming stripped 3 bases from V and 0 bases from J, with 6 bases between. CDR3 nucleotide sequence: TGTGCCAGCAGTGAGGGACTTAGCAATCAGCCCCAGCATTTT. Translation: CASSEGLSNQPQHF.

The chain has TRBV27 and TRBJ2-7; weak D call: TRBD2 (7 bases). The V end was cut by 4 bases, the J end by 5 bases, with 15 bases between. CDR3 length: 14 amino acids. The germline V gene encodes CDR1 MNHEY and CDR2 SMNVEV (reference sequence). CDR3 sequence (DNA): TGTGCCAGCAGTTCACCGGGGGGCCTGAACGAGCAGTACTTC. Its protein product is CASSSPGGLNEQYF.

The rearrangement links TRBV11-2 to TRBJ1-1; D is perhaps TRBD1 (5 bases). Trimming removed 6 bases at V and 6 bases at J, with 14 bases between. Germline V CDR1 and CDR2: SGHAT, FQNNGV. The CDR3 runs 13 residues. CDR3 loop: CASRIGGYAEAFF. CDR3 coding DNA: TGTGCCAGCAGAATCGGGGGTTACGCTGAAGCTTTCTTT.